This is a list of T cell receptor beta chains from one sample in a study of blood T cell repertoires in COVID-19. Profiled with immunoSEQ multiplex PCR; TCRdb holds only in-frame clones, not every one. The sample records about 50,000 clones, around 85% being singletons. Sequenced sample: peripheral blood. Every receptor here comes from a man between 60 and 75 years old with acute or convalescent COVID-19. Both conserved end residues are part of each CDR3. The D gene is left open where the match is weak. The size entry is marked missing in some rows and otherwise reads once, few, many or a size class.

D	J	size	V	DNA	CDR3
NA	TRBJ2-2	NA	TRBV27	TGTGCCAGCGGCCGACAGTTCGCGAACACCGGGGAGCTGTTTTTT	CASGRQFANTGELFF
NA	TRBJ1-2	NA	TRBV7-9	TGTGCCAGCAGCGCGACGGGAAGCTATGGCTACACCTTC	CASSATGSYGYTF
NA	TRBJ1-5	few	TRBV4-1	TGCGCCAGCAGCTTCAGGACAGAGGGGAATCAGCCCCAGCATTTT	CASSFRTEGNQPQHF
TRBD2	TRBJ2-7	NA	TRBV5-4	TGTGCCAGCAGCAGATACGGGACTAGCGGGTCCGGGTCCTACGAGCAGTACTTC	CASSRYGTSGSGSYEQYF
TRBD2	TRBJ2-3	few	TRBV9	TGTGCCAGCAGCGTCCTAGCGGCTAGCACAGATACGCAGTATTTT	CASSVLAASTDTQYF
NA	TRBJ2-3	NA	TRBV5-1	TGCGCCAGCCACATTGAGGCGCAGTATTTT	CASHIEAQYF
TRBD2	TRBJ2-1	NA	TRBV27	TGTGCCAGCAGCGAGGGACTAGCGTCCTACAATGAGCAGTTCTTC	CASSEGLASYNEQFF
NA	TRBJ1-5	NA	TRBV5-5	TGTGCCAGCAGCTTCCGGGGAGGTCAGCCCCAGCATTTT	CASSFRGGQPQHF
NA	TRBJ1-5	once	TRBV9	TGTGCCAGCAGCGTAGGTCTGGGGAGCAGCGCGAATCAGCCCCAGCATTTT	CASSVGLGSSANQPQHF
NA	TRBJ2-2	NA	TRBV11-2	TGTGCCAGCAGCTTAGGGCTAGCCACCGGGGAGCTGTTTTTT	CASSLGLATGELFF
NA	TRBJ1-5	few	TRBV6-5	TGTGCCAGCAGTTACTCAGCCAGGGGCAATCAGCCCCAGCATTTT	CASSYSARGNQPQHF
NA	TRBJ2-1	once	TRBV14	TGTGCCAGCAGCCCCAGGGCGGATGGTGAGCAGTTCTTC	CASSPRADGEQFF
TRBD1	TRBJ2-7	NA	TRBV5-1	TGCGCCAGCAGCGGAGGACAGGCTTATCTCTACGAGCAGTACTTC	CASSGGQAYLYEQYF